This TCR beta chain was recorded in a study of spatial heterogeneity in lung cancer. Study at large: The count of detected beta-chain sequences consistently exceeded that of alpha-chain sequences. TCR and UMI combinations that were unique each appeared, on average, more than ten times in raw reads.

TCRdb reprocessed the 5' RACE reads with MiXCR, giving one entry per CDR3 protein. The table shows 85,000 to 100,000 distinct CDR3 sequences, with around 12% occurring only once. The time point was: sample taken at primary tumor resection. Researchers sequenced whole RNA taken from tumor, nontumor lung or frozen PBMC without sorting. There are a few counts of this clonotype. This CDR3 is 12 amino acids long. From germline, CDR1 is MNHEY and CDR2 SVGEGT. V trimming: 2 bases; J trimming: 6 bases; junction bases outside the gene matches: 1. The clonotype was recovered from a male donor with early-stage non-small cell lung cancer. The V call is TRBV6-2 or TRBV6-3, the J call TRBJ2-7; 7 nucleotides align to TRBD2. This sample comprised PBMCs, obtained at surgery. The CDR3 spells CASSYREGEQYF. For the CDR3, the DNA is TGTGCCAGCAGTTACAGGGAGGGCGAGCAGTACTTC.